This entry is about one T cell receptor (beta chain). A read error is possible here, since a much larger clone lies one base away. TCRdb fed the 5' RACE reads into MiXCR, producing one record per CDR3 protein. The table has about 82,000 distinct CDR3 sequences, more than 5% seen once. This record belongs to a study of T cells of healthy individuals. The germline V gene encodes CDR1 SEHNR and CDR2 FQNEAQ (reference sequence). This CDR3 is 14 amino acids long. The chain carries TRBV7-9 and TRBJ2-5; a possible D gene is TRBD2 (5 bases). This receptor was taken from a female donor in good health. CDR3 DNA sequence: TGTGCCAGCAGCCGCCCGGGATACCATGAGACCCAGTACTTC. Translated, it gives CASSRPGYHETQYF.